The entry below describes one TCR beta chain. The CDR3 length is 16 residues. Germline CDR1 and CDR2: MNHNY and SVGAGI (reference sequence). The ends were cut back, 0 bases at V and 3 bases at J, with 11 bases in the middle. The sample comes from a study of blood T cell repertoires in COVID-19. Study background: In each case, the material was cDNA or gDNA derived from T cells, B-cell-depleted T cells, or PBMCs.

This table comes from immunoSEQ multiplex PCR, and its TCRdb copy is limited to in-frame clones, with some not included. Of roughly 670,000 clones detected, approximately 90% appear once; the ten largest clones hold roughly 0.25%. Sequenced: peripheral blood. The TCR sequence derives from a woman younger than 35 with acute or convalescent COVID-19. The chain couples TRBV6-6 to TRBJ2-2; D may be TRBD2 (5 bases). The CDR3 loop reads CASSYSPTIYTGELFF. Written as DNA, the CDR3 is TGTGCCAGCAGTTACTCGCCGACTATATACACCGGGGAGCTGTTTTTT.